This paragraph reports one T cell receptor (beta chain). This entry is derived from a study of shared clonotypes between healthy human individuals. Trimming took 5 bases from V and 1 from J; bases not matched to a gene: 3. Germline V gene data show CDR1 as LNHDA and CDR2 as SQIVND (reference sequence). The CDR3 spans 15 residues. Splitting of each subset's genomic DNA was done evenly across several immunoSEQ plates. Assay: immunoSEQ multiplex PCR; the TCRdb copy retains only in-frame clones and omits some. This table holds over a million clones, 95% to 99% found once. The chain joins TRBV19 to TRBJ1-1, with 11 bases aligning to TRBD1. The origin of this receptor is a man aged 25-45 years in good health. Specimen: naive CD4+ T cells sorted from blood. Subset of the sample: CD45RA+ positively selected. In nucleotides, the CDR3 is TGTGCCAGTAGTCTCGGGACAGGGGGGAACACTGAAGCTTTCTTT. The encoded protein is CASSLGTGGNTEAFF. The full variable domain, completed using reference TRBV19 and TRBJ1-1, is DGGITQSPKYLFRKEGQNVTLSCEQNLNHDAMYWYRQDPGQGLRLIYYSQIVNDFQKGDIAEGYSVSREKKESFPLTVTSAQKNPTAFYLCASSLGTGGNTEAFFGQGTRLTVV.